The present T cell receptor (beta chain) was sequenced within a study of blood T cell repertoires in COVID-19 (dated by TCRdb to the early 2020s). For the study in its entirety: Samples covering the acute and convalescent phases of COVID-19 were provided by collaborators in the United States, Italy and Spain. The repertoires were released in a freely available public database intended as a resource for research on the immune response to SARS-CoV-2. Where HLA class I and class II types were available, the types were taken from metadata supplied by the sample provider, not from assay-based typing. Deeply sampled blood TCRbeta repertoires from subjects exposed to, actively infected with, or recovered from COVID-19 were included in the dataset. The samples were drawn from the first 160 participants of the ongoing ImmuneRACE study and from under 1,500 subjects provided by 6 global collaborators. A de-identified subject ID, COVID-19 status, age in years and sex were almost always included in the sample metadata. The material from the prospective study consisted of cDNA or gDNA derived from T cells, B-cell-depleted T cells, or PBMCs.

With respect to this clone: What this receptor recognizes is not known. The input lacks base qualities; no much larger clone sits a single base away.

The full study reports these points: The quantity of clinical and demographic metadata differed by source and by participant and was supplied without curation.

The immunoSEQ Assay, a bias-controlled multiplex PCR, was used to amplify TCRbeta CDR3 regions from genomic DNA. As for how the authors treated the data: Nucleated cell counts per sample were estimated from amplification of reference gene primers within the assay. Sequence reads were collapsed and filtered to measure the absolute abundance of every unique TCRbeta CDR3 rearrangement. For each sample, productive Simpson clonality was calculated as the square root of Simpson's diversity index over productive rearrangements. The table comes from immuneACCESS by way of TCRdb, which keeps in-frame sequences with V and J called. Part of the clones is missing from these tables; in studies checked, under half for an unresolved V gene and the rest for unknown reasons. V, J and clone size are those of that table, while D and trimming were read from the DNA. Within this sample are fewer than 250,000 clones, with around 82% of them counted one time only. Roughly 4.7% of the sample lies in the top ten.

Whole blood was collected in K2EDTA tubes by collaborating institutions according to the institutions' own protocols. For TCRbeta analysis, collaborators shipped samples as frozen whole blood, isolated PBMCs, or DNA extracted from either of those sample types. The germline V gene (reference sequence) gives CDR1 as LNHDA and CDR2 as SQIVND. The CDR3, from cysteine to phenylalanine, totals 18 residues. The entry retains the CDR3 DNA only, 54 bases that are in frame from base 1. V ends up 6 bases short and J 3 bases short, with an unmatched junction base count of 17. The sequence links TRBV19 to TRBJ2-3; 8 bases in the junction line up with TRBD1. The sequenced sample consisted of peripheral blood. The clonotype was recovered from a woman aged 70-85 years with acute or convalescent COVID-19. The nucleotides read TGTGCCAGTAGCATTCTGTCCCGAGCAGGGGGCGCAACAGATACGCAGTATTTT. Its translation is CASSILSRAGGATDTQYF.